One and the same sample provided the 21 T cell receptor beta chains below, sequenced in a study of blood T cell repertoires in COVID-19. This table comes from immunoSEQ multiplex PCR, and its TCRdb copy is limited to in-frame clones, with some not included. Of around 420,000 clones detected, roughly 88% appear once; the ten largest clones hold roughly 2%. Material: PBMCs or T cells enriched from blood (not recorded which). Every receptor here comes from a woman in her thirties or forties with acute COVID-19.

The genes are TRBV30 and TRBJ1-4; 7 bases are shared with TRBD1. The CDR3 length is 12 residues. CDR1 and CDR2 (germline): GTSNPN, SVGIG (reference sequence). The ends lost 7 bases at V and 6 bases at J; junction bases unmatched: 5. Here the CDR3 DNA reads TGTGCCTCTAAGACAGGGTATGAAAAACTGTTTTTT. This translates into CASKTGYEKLFF.

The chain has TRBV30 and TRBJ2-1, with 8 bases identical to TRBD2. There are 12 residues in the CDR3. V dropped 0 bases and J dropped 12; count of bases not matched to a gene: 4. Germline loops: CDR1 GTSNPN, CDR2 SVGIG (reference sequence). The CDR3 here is CAWSVAGAAQFF. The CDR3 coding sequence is TGTGCCTGGAGTGTAGCGGGGGCCGCGCAGTTCTTC.

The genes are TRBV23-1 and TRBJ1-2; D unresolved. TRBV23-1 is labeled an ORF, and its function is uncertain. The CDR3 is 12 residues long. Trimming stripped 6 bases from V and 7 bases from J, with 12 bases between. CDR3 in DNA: TGCGCCAGCAGCCATGCGTGTGGTGGCTACACCTTC. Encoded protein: CASSHACGGYTF.

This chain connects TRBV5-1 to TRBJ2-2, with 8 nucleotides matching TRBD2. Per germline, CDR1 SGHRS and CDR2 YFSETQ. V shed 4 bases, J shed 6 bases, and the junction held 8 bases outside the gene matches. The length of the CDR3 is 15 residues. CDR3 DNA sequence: TGCGCCAGCAGCCCCCGCCGGGAGGGTCCCGGGGAGCTGTTTTTT. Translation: CASSPRREGPGELFF.

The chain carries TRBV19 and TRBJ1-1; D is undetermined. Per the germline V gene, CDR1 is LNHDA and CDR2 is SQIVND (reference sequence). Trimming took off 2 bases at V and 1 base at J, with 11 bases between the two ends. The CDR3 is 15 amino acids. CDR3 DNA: TGTGCCAGTAGTATACATGGGCAGTGGAACACTGAAGCTTTCTTT. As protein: CASSIHGQWNTEAFF.

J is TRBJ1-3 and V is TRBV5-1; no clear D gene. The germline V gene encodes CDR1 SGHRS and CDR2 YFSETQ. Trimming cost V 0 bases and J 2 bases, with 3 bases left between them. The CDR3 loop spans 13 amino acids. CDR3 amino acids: CASSLAAGNTIYF. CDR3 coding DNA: TGCGCCAGCAGCTTGGCGGCTGGAAACACCATATATTTT.

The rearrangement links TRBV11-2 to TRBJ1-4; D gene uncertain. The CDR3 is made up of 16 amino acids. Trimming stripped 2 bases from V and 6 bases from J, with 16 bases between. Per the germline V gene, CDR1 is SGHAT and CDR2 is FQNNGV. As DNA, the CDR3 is TGTGCCAGCAGCTTAAGCATTGCCCGGGGTGATGAAAAACTGTTTTTT. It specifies CASSLSIARGDEKLFF.

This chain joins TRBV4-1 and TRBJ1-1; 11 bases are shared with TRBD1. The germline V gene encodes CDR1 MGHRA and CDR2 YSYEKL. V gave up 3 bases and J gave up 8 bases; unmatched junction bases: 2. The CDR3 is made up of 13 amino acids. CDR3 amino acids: CASSHRDRGEAFF. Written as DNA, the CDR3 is TGCGCCAGCAGCCATAGGGACAGGGGGGAAGCTTTCTTT.

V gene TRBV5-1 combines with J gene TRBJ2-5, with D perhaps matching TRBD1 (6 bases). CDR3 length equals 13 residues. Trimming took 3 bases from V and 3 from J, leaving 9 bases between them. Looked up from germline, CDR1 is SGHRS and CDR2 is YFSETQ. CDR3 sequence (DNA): TGCGCCAGCAGCTGGGACATCGAAGAGACCCAGTACTTC. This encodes CASSWDIEETQYF.

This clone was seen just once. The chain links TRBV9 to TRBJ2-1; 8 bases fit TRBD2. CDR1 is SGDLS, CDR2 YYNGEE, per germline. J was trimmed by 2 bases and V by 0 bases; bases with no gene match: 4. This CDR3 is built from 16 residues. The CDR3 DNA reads TGTGCCAGCAGCGTAGGTCGGGGGGGCCCCTACAATGAGCAGTTCTTC. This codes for CASSVGRGGPYNEQFF.

The CDR3, as DNA: TGTGCCAGCAGCTCCCGGACAGGTCGCACGAACACCGGGGAGCTGTTTTTT. It codes for CASSSRTGRTNTGELFF. V and J are TRBV7-2 and TRBJ2-2, with 7 nucleotides matching TRBD1. Trimming cost V 4 bases and J 0 bases; bases outside gene matches: 8. From germline, CDR1 is SGHTA and CDR2 FQGNSA. The CDR3 covers 17 residues.

The CDR3 bases are TGTGCCAGCAGTCCCACCGGGGGAGGGATGTTTTCACCCCTCCACTTT. Encoded protein: CASSPTGGGMFSPLHF. The chain is built from TRBV27 and TRBJ1-6; the D gene is possibly TRBD1 (5 bases). V lost 5 bases and J lost 9, with 20 bases in between. Germline V gene sequence: CDR1 MNHEY, CDR2 SMNVEV (reference sequence). The CDR3 is 16 amino acids.

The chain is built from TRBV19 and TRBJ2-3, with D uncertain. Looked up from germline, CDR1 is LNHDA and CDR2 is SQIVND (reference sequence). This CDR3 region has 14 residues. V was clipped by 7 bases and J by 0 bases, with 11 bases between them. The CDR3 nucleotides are TGTGCCAGTAATTCGTACGGGAGCACAGATACGCAGTATTTT. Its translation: CASNSYGSTDTQYF. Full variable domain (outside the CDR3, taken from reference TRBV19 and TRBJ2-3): DGGITQSPKYLFRKEGQNVTLSCEQNLNHDAMYWYRQDPGQGLRLIYYSQIVNDFQKGDIAEGYSVSREKKESFPLTVTSAQKNPTAFYLCASNSYGSTDTQYFGPGTRLTVL.

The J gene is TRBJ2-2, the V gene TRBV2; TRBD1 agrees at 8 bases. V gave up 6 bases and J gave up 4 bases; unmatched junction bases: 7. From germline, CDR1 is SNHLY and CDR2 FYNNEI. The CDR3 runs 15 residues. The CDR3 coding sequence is TGTGCCAGCAGCAAACAGGGGGGTGGCACCGGGGAGCTGTTTTTT. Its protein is CASSKQGGGTGELFF.

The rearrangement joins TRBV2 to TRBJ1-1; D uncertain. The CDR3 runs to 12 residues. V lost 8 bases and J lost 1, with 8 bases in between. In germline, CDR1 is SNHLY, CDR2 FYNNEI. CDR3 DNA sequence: TGTGCCAGCGCCGGGTCGAACACTGAAGCTTTCTTT. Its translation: CASAGSNTEAFF.

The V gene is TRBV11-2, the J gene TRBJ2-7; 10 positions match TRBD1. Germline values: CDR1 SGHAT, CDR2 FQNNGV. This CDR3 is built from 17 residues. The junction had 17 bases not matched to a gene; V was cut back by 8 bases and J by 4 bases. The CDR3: CASATLTGGGILYEQYF. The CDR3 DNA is TGTGCCAGCGCAACCCTGACAGGGGGCGGGATCCTTTACGAGCAGTACTTC.

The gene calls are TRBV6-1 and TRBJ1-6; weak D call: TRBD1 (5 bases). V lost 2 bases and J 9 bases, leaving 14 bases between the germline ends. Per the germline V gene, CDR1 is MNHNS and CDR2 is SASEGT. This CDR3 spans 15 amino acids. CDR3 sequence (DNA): TGTGCCAGCAGTGAAAGGGGCAGCGTCGGTTCACCCCTCCACTTT. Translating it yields CASSERGSVGSPLHF.

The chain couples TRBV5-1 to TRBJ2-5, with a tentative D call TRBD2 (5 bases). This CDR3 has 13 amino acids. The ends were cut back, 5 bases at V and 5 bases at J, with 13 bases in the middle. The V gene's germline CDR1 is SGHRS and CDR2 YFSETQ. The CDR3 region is CASSFRGQETQYF. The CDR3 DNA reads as TGCGCCAGCAGTTTCCGGGGTCAGGAGACCCAGTACTTC.

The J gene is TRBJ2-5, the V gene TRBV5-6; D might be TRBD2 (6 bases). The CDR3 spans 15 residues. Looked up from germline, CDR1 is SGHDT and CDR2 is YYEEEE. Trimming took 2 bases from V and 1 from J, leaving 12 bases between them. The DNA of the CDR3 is TGTGCCAGCAGCTTACCGGGACTCTCCCAAGAGACCCAGTACTTC. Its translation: CASSLPGLSQETQYF. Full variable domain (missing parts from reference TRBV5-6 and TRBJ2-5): DAGVTQSPTHLIKTRGQQVTLRCSPKSGHDTVSWYQQALGQGPQFIFQYYEEEERQRGNFPDRFSGHQFPNYSSELNVNALLLGDSALYLCASSLPGLSQETQYFGPGTRLLVL.

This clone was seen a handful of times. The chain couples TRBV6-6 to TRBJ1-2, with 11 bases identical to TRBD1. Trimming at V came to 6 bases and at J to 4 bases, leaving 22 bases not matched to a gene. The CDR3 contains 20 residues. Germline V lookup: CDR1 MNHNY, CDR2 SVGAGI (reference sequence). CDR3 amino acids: CASSRATGTGGILSSYGYTF. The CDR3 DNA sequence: TGTGCCAGCAGCCGAGCGACCGGGACAGGGGGGATTTTGTCTTCCTATGGCTACACCTTC.

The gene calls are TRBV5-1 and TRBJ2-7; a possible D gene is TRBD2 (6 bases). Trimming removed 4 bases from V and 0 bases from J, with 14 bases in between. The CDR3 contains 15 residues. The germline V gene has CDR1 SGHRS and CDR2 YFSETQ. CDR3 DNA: TGCGCCAGCAGCCCCCGGGACGGGAGCTCCTACGAGCAGTACTTC. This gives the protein CASSPRDGSSYEQYF.